This is a list of T cell receptor beta chains from one sample in a study of T cell repertoires in cytomegalovirus infection. From the reads, TCRdb called clonotypes with MiXCR, one entry per CDR3 protein. Counted here are 400,000 or so distinct CDR3 sequences, around 32% occurring once; the ten biggest clones make up roughly an eighth. Sequenced sample: PBMCs. Receptor source: a human donor in good health (CMV status not recorded). Some clones in this sample may be carry-over from other donors' samples. Each CDR3 is given with its conserved first and last residue. A D gene is named only where the DNA matches it firmly. Rows may omit the clone size; those that give it use once, few, many or a size class.

clone_size j_call v_call d_call cdr3_aa cdr3_nt
few TRBJ2-1 TRBV2 TRBD2 CASSRLAGFNEQFF TGTGCCAGCAGTAGACTAGCGGGGTTCAATGAGCAGTTCTTC
few TRBJ2-7 TRBV20-1 TRBD2 CSARVPGGRYEQYF TGCAGTGCTAGAGTTCCGGGGGGGAGGTACGAGCAGTACTTC
many TRBJ1-5 TRBV6-6 TRBD1 CASSYLGQGNQPQHF TGTGCCAGCAGTTACTTGGGACAGGGCAATCAGCCCCAGCATTTT
NA TRBJ2-1 TRBV7-9 NA CASSPPGQEGEQFF TGTGCCAGCAGCCCCCCAGGACAGGAGGGCGAGCAGTTCTTC
NA TRBJ1-5 TRBV7-9 TRBD1 CASSLAGQGSQPQHF TGTGCCAGCAGCTTGGCGGGACAGGGGAGTCAGCCCCAGCATTTT
many TRBJ1-6 TRBV7-2 NA CASSLRSYNSPLHF TGTGCCAGCAGCTTACGGTCCTATAATTCACCCCTCCACTTT
few TRBJ2-7 TRBV14 NA CASSQDWAGSYEQYF TGTGCCAGCAGCCAAGATTGGGCAGGGTCCTACGAGCAGTACTTC
many TRBJ2-7 TRBV7-2 TRBD1 CASSLAWGTGSYEQYF TGTGCCAGCAGCTTAGCTTGGGGGACAGGGTCCTACGAGCAGTACTTC
few TRBJ2-5 TRBV6-1 NA CASSEAELAQETQYF TGTGCCAGCAGTGAAGCCGAACTAGCCCAAGAGACCCAGTACTTC
few TRBJ1-2 TRBV2 TRBD1 CASRFYRGRLATYGYTF TGTGCCAGCAGATTTTACAGGGGGCGCCTCGCGACCTATGGCTACACCTTC
few TRBJ1-1 TRBV7-2 NA CASSLSSRHTEAFF TGTGCCAGCAGCTTAAGTTCCAGGCACACTGAAGCTTTCTTT
few TRBJ2-5 TRBV12-3/TRBV12-4 NA CASGAQETQYF TGTGCCAGCGGGGCCCAAGAGACCCAGTACTTC
few TRBJ2-3 TRBV20-1 NA CSARMLNTDTQYF TGCAGTGCTAGGATGCTTAACACAGATACGCAGTATTTT
NA TRBJ1-2 TRBV12-3/TRBV12-4 TRBD1 CASSFGTGFGYTF TGTGCCAGCAGTTTCGGGACAGGGTTTGGCTACACCTTC
NA TRBJ2-3 TRBV7-9 TRBD2 CSSSSGTSGGRTDTQYF TGTTCCAGCAGCTCCGGGACTAGCGGGGGGAGGACTGATACGCAGTATTTT
few TRBJ2-7 TRBV6-2/TRBV6-3 TRBD1 CASSWDRTSGEQYF TGTGCCAGCAGTTGGGACAGGACCTCGGGGGAGCAGTACTTC
few TRBJ2-5 TRBV20-1 TRBD1 CSASWTGEGETQYF TGCAGTGCTAGTTGGACAGGCGAGGGAGAGACCCAGTACTTC